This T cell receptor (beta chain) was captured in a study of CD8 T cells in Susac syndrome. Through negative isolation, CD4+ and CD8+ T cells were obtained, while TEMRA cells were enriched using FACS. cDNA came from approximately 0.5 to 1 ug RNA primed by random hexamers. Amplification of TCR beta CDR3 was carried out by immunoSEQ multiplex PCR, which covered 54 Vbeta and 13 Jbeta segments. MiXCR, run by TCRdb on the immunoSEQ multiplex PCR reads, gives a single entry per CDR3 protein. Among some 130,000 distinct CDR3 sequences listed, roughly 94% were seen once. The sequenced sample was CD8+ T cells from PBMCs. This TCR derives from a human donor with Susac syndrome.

Written as DNA, the CDR3 is TGTGCCATCAGTGGGAGGGGGTATAGCGGACAAGAGACCCAGTACTTC. This codes for CAISGRGYSGQETQYF. This sequence joins TRBV10-3 and TRBJ2-5, with D perhaps given as TRBD1 or TRBD2 (6 bases each). This CDR3 has 16 residues. The germline V gene has CDR1 ENHRY and CDR2 SYGVKD. Trimming cost V 4 bases and J 2 bases, with 17 bases left between them.